The sequence of this T cell receptor beta chain was determined in a study of blood T cells in healthy people across ages. This clonotype was counted a few times. Trimming left V 0 bases short and J 0 bases short, with 11 bases between. CDR1 and CDR2 (germline): SGHRS, YFSETQ. This CDR3 contains 16 residues. Sample-barcoded 5' priming and a J-beta primer mix drove a second PCR of roughly 6 to 12 cycles. Each CDR3 protein gets one entry after TCRdb re-called the 5' RACE reads with MiXCR. Of about 640,000 distinct CDR3 sequences detected, under 70% appear once; the ten largest clones hold roughly 34%. The specimen was blood. The clonotype was recovered from a man between 60 and 75 years old in good health. The rearrangement uses TRBV5-1 and TRBJ2-3; D is ambiguous. The CDR3 DNA is TGCGCCAGCAGCTTGGGTGGGGTCCGCAGCACAGATACGCAGTATTTT. This sequence encodes CASSLGGVRSTDTQYF.